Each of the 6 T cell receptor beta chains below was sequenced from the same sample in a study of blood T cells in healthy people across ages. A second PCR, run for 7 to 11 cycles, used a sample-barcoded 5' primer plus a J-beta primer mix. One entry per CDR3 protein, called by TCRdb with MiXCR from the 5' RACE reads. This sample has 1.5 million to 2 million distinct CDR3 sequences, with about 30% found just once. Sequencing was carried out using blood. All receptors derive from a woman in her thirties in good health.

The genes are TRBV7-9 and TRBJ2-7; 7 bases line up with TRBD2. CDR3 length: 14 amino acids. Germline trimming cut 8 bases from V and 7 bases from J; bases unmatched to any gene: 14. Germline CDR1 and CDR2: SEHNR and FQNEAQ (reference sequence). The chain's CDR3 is CASGAGPTNNEQYF. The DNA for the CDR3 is TGTGCCAGCGGAGCGGGACCAACAAACAATGAGCAGTACTTC.

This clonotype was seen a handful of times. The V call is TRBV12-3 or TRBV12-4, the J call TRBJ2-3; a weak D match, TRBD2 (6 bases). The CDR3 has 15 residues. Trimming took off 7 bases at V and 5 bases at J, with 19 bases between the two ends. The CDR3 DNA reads TGTGCCAGCATCCTAGCGTGGGGTATACAAGATACGCAGTATTTT. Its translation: CASILAWGIQDTQYF.

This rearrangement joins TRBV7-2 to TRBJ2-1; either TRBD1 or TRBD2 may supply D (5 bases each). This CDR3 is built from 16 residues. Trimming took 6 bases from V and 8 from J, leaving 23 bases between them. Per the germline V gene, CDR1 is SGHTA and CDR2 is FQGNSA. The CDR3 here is CASSQRRGPNGDEQFF. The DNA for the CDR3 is TGTGCCAGCAGTCAGCGACGGGGCCCCAACGGGGATGAGCAGTTCTTC.

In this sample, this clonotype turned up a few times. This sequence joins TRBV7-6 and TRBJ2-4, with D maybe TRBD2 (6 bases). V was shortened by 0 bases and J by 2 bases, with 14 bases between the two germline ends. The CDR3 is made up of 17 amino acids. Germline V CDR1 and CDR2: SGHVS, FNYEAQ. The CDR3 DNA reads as TGTGCCAGCAGCTTAGCCGGGGGTTGGGGAACCAAAAACATTCAGTACTTC. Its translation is CASSLAGGWGTKNIQYF.

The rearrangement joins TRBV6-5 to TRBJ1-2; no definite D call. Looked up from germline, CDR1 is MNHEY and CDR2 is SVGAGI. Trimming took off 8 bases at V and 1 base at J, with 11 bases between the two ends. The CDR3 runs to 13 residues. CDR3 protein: CASQGGNNYGYTF. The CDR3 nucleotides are TGTGCCAGCCAAGGAGGAAATAACTATGGCTACACCTTC.

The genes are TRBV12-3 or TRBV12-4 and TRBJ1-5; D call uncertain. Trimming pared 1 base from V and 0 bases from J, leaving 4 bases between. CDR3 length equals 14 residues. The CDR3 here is CASSLVASNQPQHF. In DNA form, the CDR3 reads TGTGCCAGCAGTTTAGTGGCTAGCAATCAGCCCCAGCATTTT.